Listed below are T cell receptor beta chains from one sample, sequenced in a study of radiotherapy plus CTLA-4 blockade in lung cancer. Sequenced by immunoSEQ multiplex PCR; TCRdb stores in-frame clones only, minus some. In the table there are 70,000 to 85,000 clones, approximately 73% of which are singletons. Sequencing used peripheral blood, obtained from a patient treated with radiotherapy plus ipilimumab. These receptors all stem from a human donor with non-small cell lung cancer whose response to radiotherapy plus ipilimumab could not be evaluated. Each CDR3 is given with its conserved first and last residue. The D gene is left open where the match is weak. Only part of the rows carry a size: once, few, many, or a class if the clone is expanded.

v_call	d_call	clone_size	j_call	cdr3_length	cdr3_nt	cdr3_aa
TRBV7-9	TRBD1	NA	TRBJ2-6	15	TGTGCCAGCAGCCTTCAGGGGGCTGGGGCCAACGTCCTGACTTTC	CASSLQGAGANVLTF
TRBV18	NA	NA	TRBJ1-4	15	TGTGCCAGCTCACCCCGACAGAACACTAATGAAAAACTGTTTTTT	CASSPRQNTNEKLFF
TRBV5-4	TRBD1	NA	TRBJ2-5	14	TGTGCCAGCAGCTTACCGACAGGGAAAGAGACCCAGTACTTC	CASSLPTGKETQYF
TRBV6-1	NA	NA	TRBJ2-6	18	TGTGCCAGCAGTGGGCAAGCGGGTACTGACTCTGGGGCCAACGTCCTGACTTTC	CASSGQAGTDSGANVLTF
TRBV30	NA	NA	TRBJ1-4	13	TGTGCCTGGGAGGGTGCAACTAATGAAAAACTGTTTTTT	CAWEGATNEKLFF
TRBV28	TRBD1	NA	TRBJ1-1	18	TGTGCCAGCAGTAACTGGTGGACAGGGGGCAATATGAACACTGAAGCTTTCTTT	CASSNWWTGGNMNTEAFF
TRBV2	TRBD2	NA	TRBJ2-3	15	TGTGCCAGCAGAGCCGGGACTATCTACACAGATACGCAGTATTTT	CASRAGTIYTDTQYF
TRBV5-1	NA	NA	TRBJ2-1	13	TGCGCCAGCAGGGTCGCGGACAACAATGAGCAGTTCTTC	CASRVADNNEQFF
TRBV5-4	TRBD2	NA	TRBJ2-3	17	TGTGCCAGCAGCTTCAAATTAGCGGGGCCTAGCACAGATACGCAGTATTTT	CASSFKLAGPSTDTQYF
TRBV7-9	TRBD1	NA	TRBJ2-7	15	TGTGCCAGCAGCCTATCCGGGACAGGTTATGGCGAGCAGTACTTC	CASSLSGTGYGEQYF
TRBV21-1	NA	NA	TRBJ2-7	16	TGTGCCAGCAGCAAAGCGACAGGGGATAGCTCCTACGAGCAGTACTTC	CASSKATGDSSYEQYF
TRBV28	TRBD2	NA	TRBJ2-1	13	TGTGCCAGCACCGGGACTAGGGGGGATGAGCAGTTCTTC	CASTGTRGDEQFF
TRBV6-5	NA	NA	TRBJ1-2	14	TGTGCCAGCAGTTACTCCCGGGGTGACTATGGCTACACCTTC	CASSYSRGDYGYTF
TRBV9	TRBD1	few	TRBJ1-4	15	TGTGCCAGCAGCCTAGGGACAGGAACTAATGAAAAACTGTTTTTT	CASSLGTGTNEKLFF
TRBV5-1	NA	NA	TRBJ2-7	15	TGCGCCAGCAGCTTGGCACCGCCGAGCTCCTACGAGCAGTACTTC	CASSLAPPSSYEQYF
TRBV4-1	NA	NA	TRBJ1-5	15	TGCGCCAGCAGCCGGGGCGGGGGGCTGGGGCAGCCCCAGCATTTT	CASSRGGGLGQPQHF
TRBV27	NA	once	TRBJ1-1	14	TGTGCCAGCAGTTTCCTCGCCATGCCGAGAGAAGCTTTCTTT	CASSFLAMPREAFF
TRBV27	TRBD1	once	TRBJ2-7	15	TGTGCCAGCAGTTCCGCCGGGACAGGGGGATACGAGCAGTACTTC	CASSSAGTGGYEQYF
TRBV7-7	TRBD2	NA	TRBJ2-1	16	TGTGCCAGCAGCCCCGGACTAGCGGCCTCCTACAATGAGCAGTTCTTC	CASSPGLAASYNEQFF
TRBV9	NA	NA	TRBJ1-3	13	TGTGCCAGCAGCGTAGGGGGCGGAAACACCATATATTTT	CASSVGGGNTIYF
TRBV2	TRBD1	NA	TRBJ1-1	14	TGTGCCAGCCTCTGGACAGGTTTGAACACTGAAGCTTTCTTT	CASLWTGLNTEAFF
TRBV6-1	NA	NA	TRBJ2-7	15	TGTGCCAGCAGTGGTTCACTAGCACTCACCTACGAGCAGTACTTC	CASSGSLALTYEQYF
TRBV7-5	NA	NA	TRBJ2-1	21	TGTGCCAGAAGCCTCACCCCCGGGACTAGCGGGAGGTCCCCCCCCTACAATGAGCAGTTCTTC	CARSLTPGTSGRSPPYNEQFF
TRBV5-4	NA	NA	TRBJ1-2	15	TGTGCCAGCAGCTTGGAGCTCAGGGGTTTCTATGGCTACACCTTC	CASSLELRGFYGYTF
TRBV28	NA	few	TRBJ1-1	12	TGTGCCAGCAGTTTCCGGAACACTGAAGCTTTCTTT	CASSFRNTEAFF
TRBV11-2	TRBD1	NA	TRBJ1-1	15	TGTGCCAGCAGCCTGCTTTGGACAGGGACCACTGAAGCTTTCTTT	CASSLLWTGTTEAFF
TRBV7-2	NA	NA	TRBJ2-1	12	TGTGCCAGCAGCTTCTTGAAGCTTACCCAGTTCTTC	CASSFLKLTQFF
TRBV6-5	NA	NA	TRBJ1-4	15	TGTGCCAGCAGTCAGGACACTGCAACTAATGAAAAACTGTTTTTT	CASSQDTATNEKLFF
TRBV5-8	NA	NA	TRBJ1-1	14	TGTGCCAGCAGCTTGTTGGCAGGGGTCGCTGAAGCTTTCTTT	CASSLLAGVAEAFF
TRBV11-2	TRBD1	NA	TRBJ2-1	18	TGTGCCAGCAGCTTAAGACCGATACAGGGGGAACCCTACAATGAGCAGTTCTTC	CASSLRPIQGEPYNEQFF
TRBV27	TRBD2	NA	TRBJ2-2	16	TGTGCCAGCAGTCCACTCCCGACTAGCGGCACCGGGGAGCTGTTTTTT	CASSPLPTSGTGELFF
TRBV28	NA	NA	TRBJ2-7	14	TGTGCCAGCAGTTTGTCCGGGTCCCCCTACGAGCAGTACTTC	CASSLSGSPYEQYF
TRBV5-4	TRBD2	NA	TRBJ2-1	15	TGTGCCAGCAGCCCTAGCGGGGGGGCGTGGAATGAGCAGTTCTTC	CASSPSGGAWNEQFF
TRBV2	TRBD1	many	TRBJ1-6	14	TGTGCCAGCAGGCAGACAGGGGACGGATCACCCCTCCACTTT	CASRQTGDGSPLHF
TRBV11-3	TRBD2	NA	TRBJ2-3	14	TGTGCCAGCAGCCCTGGACTAGCGGGGGATACGCAGTATTTT	CASSPGLAGDTQYF
TRBV25-1	NA	NA	TRBJ2-1	15	TGTGCCAGCAGTGAATCAGGGGACGCCTACAATGAGCAGTTCTTC	CASSESGDAYNEQFF
TRBV6-4	NA	NA	TRBJ1-1	16	TGTGCCAGCAGTGAAGCCCTTCGTGCCCACAACACTGAAGCTTTCTTT	CASSEALRAHNTEAFF
TRBV2	TRBD2	NA	TRBJ2-7	20	TGTGCCAGCAGTGAACACCCCTACCCGGGACTAGCGGGGGGTTACTACGAGCAGTACTTC	CASSEHPYPGLAGGYYEQYF
TRBV6-5	NA	NA	TRBJ1-1	14	TGTGCCAGCAGCGCAGGACAGCTTAACACTGAAGCTTTCTTT	CASSAGQLNTEAFF
TRBV11-3	NA	NA	TRBJ2-7	15	TGTGCCAGCAGCTTAGATTTTGGACTCTCCTACGAGCAGTACTTC	CASSLDFGLSYEQYF
TRBV27	NA	NA	TRBJ2-7	13	TGTGCCAGCAGTTTTGGCAGGGCCTACGAGCAGTACTTC	CASSFGRAYEQYF